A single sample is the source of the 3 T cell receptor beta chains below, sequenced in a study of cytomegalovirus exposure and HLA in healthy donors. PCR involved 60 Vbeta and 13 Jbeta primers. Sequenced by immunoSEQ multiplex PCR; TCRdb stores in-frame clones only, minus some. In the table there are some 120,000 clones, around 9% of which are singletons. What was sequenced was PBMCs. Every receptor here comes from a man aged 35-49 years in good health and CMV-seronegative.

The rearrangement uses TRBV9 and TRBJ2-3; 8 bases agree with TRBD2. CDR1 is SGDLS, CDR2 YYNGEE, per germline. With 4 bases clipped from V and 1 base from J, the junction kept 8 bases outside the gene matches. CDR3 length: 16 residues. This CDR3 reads CASSHPLGGGTDTQYF. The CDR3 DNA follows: TGTGCCAGCAGCCACCCCCTCGGGGGGGGCACAGATACGCAGTATTTT.

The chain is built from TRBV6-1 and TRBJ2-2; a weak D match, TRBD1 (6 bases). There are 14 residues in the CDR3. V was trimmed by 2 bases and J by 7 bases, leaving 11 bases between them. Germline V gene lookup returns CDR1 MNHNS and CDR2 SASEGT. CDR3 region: CASSETGSVGELFF. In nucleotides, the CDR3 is TGTGCCAGCAGTGAAACAGGGTCGGTCGGGGAGCTGTTTTTT.

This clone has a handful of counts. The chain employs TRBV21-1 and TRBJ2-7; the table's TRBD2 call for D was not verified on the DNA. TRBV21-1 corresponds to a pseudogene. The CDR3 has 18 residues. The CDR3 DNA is TGTGCCAGCAGCAAAGAGGAAGGGACTAGCGGGGGCTCCTACGAGCAGTACTTC. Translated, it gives CASSKEEGTSGGSYEQYF.